The clone carrying this T cell receptor beta chain was counted many times. What it binds is unknown. The germline V gene encodes CDR1 SGHTA and CDR2 FQGNSA. CDR3 length equals 15 residues. V was clipped by 6 bases and J by 3 bases; unmatched bases: 5. Amplicons of TCR beta CDR3 were generated from genomic DNA by two-round multiplex PCR. Round-one PCR had primers specific to each TRBV and TRBJ gene. TCRdb re-called the multiplex PCR reads through MiXCR, storing one row per CDR3 protein. The sample shows roughly 30,000 distinct CDR3 sequences, around half of them seen only once. Investigators drew roughly 6 milliliters of peripheral blood at each of two time points. This sample was included in a study of prognosis after radiotherapy for stage I lung cancer. Across the whole study: All of the enrolled patients had stage I non-small cell lung cancer, and they joined between April 2018 and January 2019. With a biologically effective dose of at least 100 Gy, radiotherapy took the form of SBRT split into 3 to 5 fractions.

Overall study findings and caveats: Reduced unique TCR clone counts were recorded after stereotactic body radiation therapy, with a median of 10,088 versus 6,861.

J is TRBJ2-5 and V is TRBV7-2; 12 positions match TRBD2. The receptor's source is a donor older than 45 with non-small cell lung cancer. Sample: PBMCs, taken before or after stereotactic body radiation therapy (not recorded which). CDR3: CASRPRLAGEETQYF. For the CDR3, the DNA is TGTGCCAGCAGGCCCAGACTAGCGGGAGAAGAGACCCAGTACTTC.